Each of the 3 T cell receptor beta chains below was sequenced from the same sample in a study of blood T cell repertoires in COVID-19. Clones were sequenced by immunoSEQ multiplex PCR, and TCRdb holds only the in-frame ones, with some missing. Of around 16,000 clones in the sample, more than 75% were seen once. The sequencing sample was made of peripheral blood. All receptors derive from a man older than 75 with active or convalescent COVID-19.

The chain employs TRBV7-6 and TRBJ2-7; 9 bases are shared with TRBD2. With V trimmed by 2 bases and J by 5 bases, 4 bases remained unmatched. Germline CDR1 SGHVS, CDR2 FNYEAQ. The CDR3 contains 14 residues. For the CDR3, the DNA is TGTGCCAGCAGCTTAACTAGCGGGTTCCACGAGCAGTACTTC. This encodes CASSLTSGFHEQYF.

Here the CDR3 DNA reads TGCGCCAGCAGCCTCCTAGCCGACGGGACAGGGGTGGATACGCAGTATTTT. It translates to CASSLLADGTGVDTQYF. This chain joins TRBV4-1 and TRBJ2-3; TRBD1 matches 10 bases. Germline lookup yields CDR1 MGHRA and CDR2 YSYEKL. CDR3 length: 17 residues. The junction had 13 bases not matched to a gene; V was cut back by 4 bases and J by 6 bases.

The chain has TRBV11-1 and TRBJ2-1; 8 nucleotides align to TRBD1. CDR3 length: 13 residues. V was clipped by 6 bases and J by 5 bases; unmatched bases: 3. CDR1 and CDR2 (germline): SGHAT, FQDESV (reference sequence). The CDR3 reads CASRPTGDNEQFF. The DNA for the CDR3 is TGTGCCAGCAGACCGACAGGGGACAATGAGCAGTTCTTC. Full variable domain (outside the CDR3, taken from reference TRBV11-1 and TRBJ2-1): EAEVAQSPRYKITEKSQAVAFWCDPISGHATLYWYRQILGQGPELLVQFQDESVVDDSQLPKDRFSAERLKGVDSTLKIQPAELGDSAMYLCASRPTGDNEQFFGPGTRLTVL.